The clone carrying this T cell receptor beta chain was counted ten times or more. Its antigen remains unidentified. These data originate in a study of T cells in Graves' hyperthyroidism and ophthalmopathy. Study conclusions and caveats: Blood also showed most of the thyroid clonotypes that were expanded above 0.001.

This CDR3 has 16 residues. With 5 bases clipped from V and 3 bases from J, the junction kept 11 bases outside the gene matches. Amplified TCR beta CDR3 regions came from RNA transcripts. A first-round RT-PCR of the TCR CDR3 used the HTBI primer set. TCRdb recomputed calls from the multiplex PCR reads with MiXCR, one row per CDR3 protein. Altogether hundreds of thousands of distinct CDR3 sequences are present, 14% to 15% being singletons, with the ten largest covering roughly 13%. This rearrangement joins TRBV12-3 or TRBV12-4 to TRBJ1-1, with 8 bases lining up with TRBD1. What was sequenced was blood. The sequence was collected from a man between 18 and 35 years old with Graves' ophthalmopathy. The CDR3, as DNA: TGTGCCAGCAGTCCTCGGACAGGGTTTCCGCACACTGAAGCTTTCTTT. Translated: CASSPRTGFPHTEAFF.